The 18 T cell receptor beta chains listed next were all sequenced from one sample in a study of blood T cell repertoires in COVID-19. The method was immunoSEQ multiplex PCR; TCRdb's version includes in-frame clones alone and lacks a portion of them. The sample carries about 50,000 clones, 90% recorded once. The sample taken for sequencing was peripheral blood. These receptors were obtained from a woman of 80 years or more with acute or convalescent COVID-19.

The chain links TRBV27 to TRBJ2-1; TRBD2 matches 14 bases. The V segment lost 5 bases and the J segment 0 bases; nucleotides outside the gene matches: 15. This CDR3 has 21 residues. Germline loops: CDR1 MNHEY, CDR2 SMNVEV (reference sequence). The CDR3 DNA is TGTGCCAGCAGTAAAGGGGAGGGACTAGCGGGAGTGTGGAGCTCCTACAATGAGCAGTTCTTC. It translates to CASSKGEGLAGVWSSYNEQFF.

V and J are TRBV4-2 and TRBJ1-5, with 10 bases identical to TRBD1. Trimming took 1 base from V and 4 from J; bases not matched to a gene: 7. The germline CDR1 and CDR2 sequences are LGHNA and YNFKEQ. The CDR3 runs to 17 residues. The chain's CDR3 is CASSQGDRGKRNQPQHF. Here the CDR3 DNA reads TGTGCCAGCAGCCAAGGGGACAGGGGAAAGAGAAATCAGCCCCAGCATTTT.

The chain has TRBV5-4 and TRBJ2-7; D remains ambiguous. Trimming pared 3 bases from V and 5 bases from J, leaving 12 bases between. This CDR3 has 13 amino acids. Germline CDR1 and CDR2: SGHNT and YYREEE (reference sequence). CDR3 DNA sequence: TGTGCCAGCAGCTCCTATTTTTCCGACGAGCAGTACTTC. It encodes CASSSYFSDEQYF.

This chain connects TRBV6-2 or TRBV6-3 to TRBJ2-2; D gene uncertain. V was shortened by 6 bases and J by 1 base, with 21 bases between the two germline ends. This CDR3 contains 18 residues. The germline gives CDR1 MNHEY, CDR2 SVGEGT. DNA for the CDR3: TGTGCCAGCAGCGGGTCTTACTCAGGCAGAGTGAACACCGGGGAGCTGTTTTTT. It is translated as CASSGSYSGRVNTGELFF.

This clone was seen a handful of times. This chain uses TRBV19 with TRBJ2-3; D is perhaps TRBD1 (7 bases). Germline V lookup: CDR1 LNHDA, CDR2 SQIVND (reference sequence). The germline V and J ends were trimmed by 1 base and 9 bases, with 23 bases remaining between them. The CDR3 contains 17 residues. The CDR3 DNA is TGTGCCAGTAGTATAGGACCCCCGACAGGGAGAGGGAGGACGCAGTATTTT. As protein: CASSIGPPTGRGRTQYF.

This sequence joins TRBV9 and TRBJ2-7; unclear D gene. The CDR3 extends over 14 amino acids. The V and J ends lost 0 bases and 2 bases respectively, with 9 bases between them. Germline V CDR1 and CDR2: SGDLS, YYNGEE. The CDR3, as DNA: TGTGCCAGCAGCGTAGCGGTTACCACCTACGAGCAGTACTTC. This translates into CASSVAVTTYEQYF.

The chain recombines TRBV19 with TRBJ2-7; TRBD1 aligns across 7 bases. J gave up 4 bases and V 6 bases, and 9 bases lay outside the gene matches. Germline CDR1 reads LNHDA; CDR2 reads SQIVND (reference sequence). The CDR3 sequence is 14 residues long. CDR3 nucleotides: TGTGCCAGTAGCCCTAGACAGGGTACATACGAGCAGTACTTC. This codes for CASSPRQGTYEQYF.

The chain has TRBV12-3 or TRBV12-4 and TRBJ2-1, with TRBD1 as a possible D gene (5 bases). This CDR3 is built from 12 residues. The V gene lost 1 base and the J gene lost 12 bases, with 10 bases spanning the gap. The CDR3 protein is CASSLVGQGQFF. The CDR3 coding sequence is TGTGCCAGCAGTTTAGTAGGGCAGGGGCAGTTCTTC.

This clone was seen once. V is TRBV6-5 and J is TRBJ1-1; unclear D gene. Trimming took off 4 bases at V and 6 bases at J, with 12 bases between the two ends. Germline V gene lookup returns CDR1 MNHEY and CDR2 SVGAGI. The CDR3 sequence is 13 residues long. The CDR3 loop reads CASSSRPRAEAFF. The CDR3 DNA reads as TGTGCCAGCAGTTCTCGCCCGCGCGCTGAAGCTTTCTTT.

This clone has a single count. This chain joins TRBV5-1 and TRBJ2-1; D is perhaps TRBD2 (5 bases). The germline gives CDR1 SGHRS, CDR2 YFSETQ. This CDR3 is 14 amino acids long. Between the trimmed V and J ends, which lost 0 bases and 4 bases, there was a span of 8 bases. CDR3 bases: TGCGCCAGCAGCTTGGGGACTTCATACAATGAGCAGTTCTTC. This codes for CASSLGTSYNEQFF.

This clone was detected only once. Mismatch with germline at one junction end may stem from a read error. As DNA, the CDR3 is TGTGCCAGCAGCCTAGCGGGACAGGCCAATGAGCAGTTCTTC. The encoded protein is CASSLAGQANEQFF. The genes are TRBV7-2 and TRBJ2-1; a weak D match, TRBD2 (9 bases). The CDR3 runs 14 residues. Germline CDR1 and CDR2: SGHTA and FQGNSA.

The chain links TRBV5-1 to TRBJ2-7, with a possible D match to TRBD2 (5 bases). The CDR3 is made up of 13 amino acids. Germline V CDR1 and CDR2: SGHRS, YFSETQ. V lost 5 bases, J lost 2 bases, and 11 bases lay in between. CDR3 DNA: TGCGCCAGCAGTCCTCTCGGGGCCTACGAGCAGTACTTC. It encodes CASSPLGAYEQYF.

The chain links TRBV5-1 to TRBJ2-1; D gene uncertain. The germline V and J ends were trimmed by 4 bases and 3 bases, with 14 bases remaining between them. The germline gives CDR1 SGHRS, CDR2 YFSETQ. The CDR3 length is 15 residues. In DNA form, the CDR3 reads TGCGCCAGCAGCCCCGGAACAGAGAACTACAATGAGCAGTTCTTC. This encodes CASSPGTENYNEQFF.

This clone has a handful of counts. The CDR3 is CASSQTSGSSYEQYF. Here the CDR3 DNA reads TGCGCCAGCAGCCAGACTAGCGGGAGCTCCTACGAGCAGTACTTC. This sequence joins TRBV4-3 and TRBJ2-7, with 12 bases matching TRBD2. The CDR3 covers 15 residues. Germline assignment: CDR1 LGHNA and CDR2 YSLEER. Trimming removed 3 bases from V and 0 bases from J; junction bases left unmatched: 0.

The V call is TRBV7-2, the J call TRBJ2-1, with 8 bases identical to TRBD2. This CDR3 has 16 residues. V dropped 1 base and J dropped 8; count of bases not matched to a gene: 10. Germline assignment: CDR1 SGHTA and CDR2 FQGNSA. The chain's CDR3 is CASSLVASGWFDEQFF. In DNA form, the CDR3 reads TGTGCCAGCAGCTTAGTTGCTAGCGGGTGGTTTGATGAGCAGTTCTTC.

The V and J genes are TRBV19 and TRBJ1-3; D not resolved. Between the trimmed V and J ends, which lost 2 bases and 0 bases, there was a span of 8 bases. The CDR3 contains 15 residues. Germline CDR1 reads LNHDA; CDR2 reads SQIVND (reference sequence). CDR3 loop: CASSIRGVSGNTIYF. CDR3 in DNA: TGTGCCAGTAGTATACGAGGCGTCTCTGGAAACACCATATATTTT.

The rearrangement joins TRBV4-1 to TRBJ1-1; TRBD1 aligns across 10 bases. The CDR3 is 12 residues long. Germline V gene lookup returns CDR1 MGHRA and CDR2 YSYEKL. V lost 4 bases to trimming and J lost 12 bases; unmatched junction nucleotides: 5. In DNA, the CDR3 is TGCGCCAGCAGCCTGGGACAGGGGATAACTTTCTTT. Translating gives CASSLGQGITFF.

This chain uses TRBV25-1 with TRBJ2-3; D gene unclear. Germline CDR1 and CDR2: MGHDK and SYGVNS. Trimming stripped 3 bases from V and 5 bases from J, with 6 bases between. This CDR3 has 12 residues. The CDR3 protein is CASSERGDTQYF. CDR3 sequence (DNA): TGTGCCAGCAGTGAGCGTGGAGATACGCAGTATTTT.